This TCR beta chain is drawn from a study of blood T cell repertoires in COVID-19. Turning to the study itself: Spain, Italy and the United States supplied samples that represented acute and convalescent COVID-19. T cells, B-cell-depleted T cells, or PBMCs provided the cDNA or gDNA that served as material.

This CDR3 contains 17 residues. Germline lookup yields CDR1 MNHEY and CDR2 SMNVEV (reference sequence). V was clipped by 4 bases and J by 0 bases, with 16 bases between them. Participants reported their clinical history, and cohort assignment relied on those reports. Authors' analysis steps: The assay estimated nucleated cells by amplifying reference gene primers. Profiling relied on immunoSEQ multiplex PCR, and the TCRdb table lists in-frame clones only, not all of them. That table supplies the V and J calls and clone size; D and trimming were determined from the DNA. In the table there are 200,000 to 250,000 clones, 75% to 90% of which are singletons.

The chain carries TRBV27 and TRBJ2-1; a weak D match, TRBD2 (6 bases). The receptor was derived from a middle-aged man who had been exposed to COVID-19. Specimen: PBMCs or T cells enriched from blood (not recorded which). This CDR3 is CASSYFLGGSSYNEQFF. As DNA, the CDR3 is TGTGCCAGCAGTTACTTCTTGGGGGGATCCTCCTACAATGAGCAGTTCTTC.